Sequencing of this T cell receptor beta chain was carried out in a study of blood T cell repertoires in COVID-19. Study overall: Both acute and convalescent COVID-19 samples were obtained from the United States, Italy and Spain. In each case, the material was cDNA or gDNA derived from T cells, B-cell-depleted T cells, or PBMCs.

Original processing notes: The assay estimated nucleated cells by amplifying reference gene primers. Method: immunoSEQ multiplex PCR; TCRdb's copy keeps in-frame clones and lacks some. The DNA was the basis for D and trimming; V, J and clone size are from that table. The sample has 200,000 to 250,000 clones, 90% seen once. In germline, CDR1 is SGHDN, CDR2 FVKESK. Deletions cut 6 bases from V and 6 bases from J, with 17 bases between. This CDR3 region has 14 residues. Those who participated ranged in age from 18 to 89 years and resided in 20 to 25 US areas. The receptor was isolated from a man aged 25-40 years who had been exposed to COVID-19. This chain uses TRBV14 with TRBJ1-1, with TRBD1 as a possible D gene (5 bases). The source material was PBMCs or T cells enriched from blood (not recorded which). As DNA, the CDR3 is TGTGCCAGCAGTCTTGGGGACTTCTTAGCTGAAGCTTTCTTT. Translating it yields CASSLGDFLAEAFF.